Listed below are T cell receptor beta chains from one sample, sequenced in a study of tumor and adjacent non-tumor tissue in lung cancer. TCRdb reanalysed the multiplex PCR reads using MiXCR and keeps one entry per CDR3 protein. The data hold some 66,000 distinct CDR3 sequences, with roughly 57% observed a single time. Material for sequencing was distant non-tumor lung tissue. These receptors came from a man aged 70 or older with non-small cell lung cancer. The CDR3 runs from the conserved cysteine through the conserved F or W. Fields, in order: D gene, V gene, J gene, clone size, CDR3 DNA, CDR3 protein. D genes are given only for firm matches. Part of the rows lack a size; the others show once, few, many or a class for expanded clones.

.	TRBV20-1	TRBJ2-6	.	TGCAGTGCTAGAGGTTATTTCTCTGGGGCCAACGTCCTGACTTTC	CSARGYFSGANVLTF
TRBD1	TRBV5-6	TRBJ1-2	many	TGTGCCAGCAGCTTGTTTACAGGGGAAGGCTACACCTTC	CASSLFTGEGYTF
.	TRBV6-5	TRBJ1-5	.	TGTGCCAGCAGTTACTCGACCGGGGGCGATCAGCCCCAGCATTTT	CASSYSTGGDQPQHF
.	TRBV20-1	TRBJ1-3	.	TGCAGTGCTTGCCCCCTCCTCGGACGTGGAAACACCATATATTTT	CSACPLLGRGNTIYF
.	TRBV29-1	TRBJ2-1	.	TGCAGCGTTGGTGTAATGAGCGTGGCGTCGAGTGAACAGTTCTTC	CSVGVMSVASSEQFF
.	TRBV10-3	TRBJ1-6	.	TGTGCCATCAGTGATCGCGGATATAATTCACCTCTCTACTTT	CAISDRGYNSPLYF
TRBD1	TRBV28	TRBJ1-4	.	TGTGTCAGCATAGCAGGGGGAAATGAAAAACTGTTTTTT	CVSIAGGNEKLFF
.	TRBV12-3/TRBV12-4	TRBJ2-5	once	TGTGCCAGCTTGGGTCGGGTGGATGAGGCCCAGTACTTC	CASLGRVDEAQYF
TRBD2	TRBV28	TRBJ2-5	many	TGTGCCAGCAAAACTAGCGGGAGGGTATCCCAAGAGACCCAGTACTTC	CASKTSGRVSQETQYF
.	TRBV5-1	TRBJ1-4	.	TGCGCCAGCAGCCCCGGACACGGGGCTAATGAAAAACTGTCTTTT	CASSPGHGANEKLSF
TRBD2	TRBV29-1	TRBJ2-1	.	TGCAGCGTAAAACCGGGACTAGTGGAGGGAGAGCAGTTCTTC	CSVKPGLVEGEQFF
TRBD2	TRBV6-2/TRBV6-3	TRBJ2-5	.	TGTGCCAGCAGTTCAGGACTAGCGGGCCCAGAGGAGACCCAGTACTTC	CASSSGLAGPEETQYF
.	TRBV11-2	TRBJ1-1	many	TGTGCCAGCAGCCTTATATCAGGAGCTTTCTTT	CASSLISGAFF
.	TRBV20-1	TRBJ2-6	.	TGCAGTGCTTTCACCCGCGACAGGCTCTCTGGGGCCAACGTCCTGACTTTC	CSAFTRDRLSGANVLTF
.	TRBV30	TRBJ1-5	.	TGTACCTGGAGTGCTTCGAACGAGGCCCGCATACAAGGGTTATACGGTAGGCCCCAGCATTTT	CTWSASNEARIQGLYGRPQHF
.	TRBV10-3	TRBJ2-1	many	TGTGCCATCAGTGAGCCAGGGAGTCTGGGGCATGAGCAGTTCTTC	CAISEPGSLGHEQFF
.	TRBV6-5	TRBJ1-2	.	TGTGCCAGCAGTTCCCCGTGGACAGACAAGTATGGCTACACCTTC	CASSSPWTDKYGYTF
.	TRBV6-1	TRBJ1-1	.	TGTGCCAGCAATGAATGTGTTACCAACACTGAAGCTTTCTTT	CASNECVTNTEAFF